This T cell receptor (beta chain) emerged from a study of beta chain features in type 1 diabetes. Overall study results and limits: Compared with healthy donors, patients appeared to share more similar naive, central memory and regulatory TCRB repertoires. TCRB CDR3s were moderately but significantly shorter in Type 1 diabetes patients in all four CD4+ subsets.

Markers CD45RO/CCR7/CD25/CD127/CD95/CD27 served to sort CD4+ naive, central memory, regulatory and stem cell-like memory cells. The junction had 6 bases not matched to a gene; V was cut back by 4 bases and J by 3 bases. The CDR3 is 15 residues long. Germline V gene data show CDR1 as SGHAT and CDR2 as FQNNGV. Remarks on this clone: Its specificity is not known.

Investigators reverse transcribed all isolated RNA, so they sequenced expressed TCRB transcripts. Produced via immunoSEQ multiplex PCR; TCRdb's table is partial and in-frame only. This sample has around 280,000 clones, with roughly 8% found just once. The clonotype comes from a woman under 30 in good health. The sequenced sample was central memory CD4+ T cells from blood. V and J are TRBV11-2 and TRBJ2-7, with 10 bases lining up with TRBD1. The CDR3 spells CASSSRDRGNYEQYF. The CDR3 DNA reads as TGTGCCAGCAGCTCCCGGGACAGGGGCAACTACGAGCAGTACTTC.